This record concerns one T cell receptor (beta chain) sequence. The data are from a study of CD8+ T cells in alopecia areata. Indicated treatment: oral pan-JAK inhibitor, 5-10 mg twice daily. This CDR3 spans 15 amino acids. J gave up 3 bases and V 1 base, and 3 bases lay outside the gene matches. The germline V gene encodes CDR1 SGHVS and CDR2 FQNEAQ. It was cDNA, reverse transcribed from extracted RNA, that served as the sequencing template. Here immunoSEQ multiplex PCR was the method, and the copy in TCRdb shows in-frame clones only, minus some. The sample lists some 150,000 clones; roughly 82% were seen once.

The receptor's source is a human donor with alopecia areata. The source was CD8+ T cells sorted from blood, collected at week 4, from a patient treated with tofacitinib. The chain uses TRBV7-8 and TRBJ2-7, with 10 bases identical to TRBD2. The CDR3 coding sequence is TGTGCCAGCAGCTTAGTTCCTAGCGGGGGCTACGAGCAGTACTTC. Residues: CASSLVPSGGYEQYF.